The 23 T cell receptor beta chains in this list originate from one sample, sequenced in a study of control samples from healthy donors and cancer patients. Method: immunoSEQ multiplex PCR; TCRdb's copy keeps in-frame clones and lacks some. This sample has 40,000 to 45,000 clones, with around 70% found just once. The sample was formalin-fixed, paraffin-embedded tissue. The receptor set was obtained from a male donor with melanoma.

The chain couples TRBV29-1 to TRBJ2-5; 9 positions match TRBD2. Trimming at V came to 7 bases and at J to 4 bases, leaving 4 bases not matched to a gene. The CDR3 spans 12 residues. Germline loops: CDR1 SQVTM, CDR2 ANQGSEA. The CDR3 region has the DNA TGCAGCGGTGCGGGGGGGGGAGAGACCCAGTACTTC. Protein product: CSGAGGGETQYF.

The chain carries TRBV6-6 and TRBJ2-1; 8 nucleotides align to TRBD2. With 2 bases clipped from V and 9 bases from J, the junction kept 12 bases outside the gene matches. The CDR3 extends over 16 amino acids. Germline loops: CDR1 MNHNY, CDR2 SVGAGI (reference sequence). The CDR3 DNA reads as TGTGCCAGCAGTTACCCCATGAGCGGGAGTAAAACTGAGCAGTTCTTC. Its protein is CASSYPMSGSKTEQFF.

The CDR3 bases are TGTGCCAGTAGTATTCCCGGACAGGGGAATTACGGCTACACCTTC. It specifies CASSIPGQGNYGYTF. The rearrangement uses TRBV19 and TRBJ1-2, with 9 bases matching TRBD1. Germline V lookup: CDR1 LNHDA, CDR2 SQIVND (reference sequence). This CDR3 contains 15 residues. V lost 3 bases and J lost 8; bases outside the gene matches: 10.

The chain carries TRBV6-5 and TRBJ2-3; 9 nucleotides align to TRBD2. This CDR3 has 15 residues. V was pared by 0 bases and J by 8 bases, with 6 bases of the junction left unmatched. The germline gives CDR1 MNHEY, CDR2 SVGAGI. The CDR3 sequence is CASSYSGLAKGTQYF. The CDR3, as DNA: TGTGCCAGCAGTTACTCAGGACTAGCGAAGGGTACGCAGTATTTT.

This clone has only one observation. The J gene is TRBJ2-2, the V gene TRBV5-1, with D unclear. Germline CDR1 SGHRS, CDR2 YFSETQ. V lost 0 bases to trimming and J lost 0 bases, with 12 bases between them. The CDR3 runs to 17 residues. DNA for the CDR3: TGCGCCAGCAGCTTGGGATTAGATTTTGCGAACACCGGGGAGCTGTTTTTT. Translated: CASSLGLDFANTGELFF.

This chain uses TRBV6-6 with TRBJ2-7, with 9 bases fitting TRBD1. V shed 7 bases, J shed 4 bases, and the junction held 2 bases outside the gene matches. Germline CDR1 is MNHNY and CDR2 is SVGAGI (reference sequence). There are 12 residues in the CDR3. The CDR3 here is CASTGQGYEQYF. In DNA form, the CDR3 reads TGTGCCAGCACCGGACAGGGGTACGAGCAGTACTTC.

The sample holds a few counts of this clone. V gene TRBV7-9 combines with J gene TRBJ2-3; the D gene could be TRBD1 or TRBD2 (6 bases each). The germline gives CDR1 SEHNR, CDR2 FQNEAQ (reference sequence). Trimming left V 5 bases short and J 2 bases short, with 14 bases between. CDR3 length: 15 residues. CDR3 sequence (DNA): TGTGCCAGCAGCGCCAGGGCGGGACACACAGATACGCAGTATTTT. Encoded protein: CASSARAGHTDTQYF.

The rearrangement uses TRBV5-4 and TRBJ2-1; D possibly corresponds to TRBD1 (7 bases). The CDR3 length is 14 residues. Trimming removed 0 bases at V and 7 bases at J, with 11 bases between. Germline loops: CDR1 SGHNT, CDR2 YYREEE (reference sequence). The DNA of the CDR3 is TGTGCCAGCAGCTTGGGCGGGACAGCAAATGAGCAGTTCTTC. This codes for CASSLGGTANEQFF.

A single count supports this clone. The J gene is TRBJ1-6, the V gene TRBV5-1, with TRBD1 identical over 8 bases. Trimming at V came to 4 bases and at J to 8 bases, leaving 8 bases not matched to a gene. Germline assignment: CDR1 SGHRS and CDR2 YFSETQ. The CDR3 totals 15 residues. The CDR3 sequence is CASSLRTGRDSPLHF. The DNA of the CDR3 is TGCGCCAGCAGCCTCCGGACAGGGAGAGATTCACCCCTCCACTTT.

The chain couples TRBV3-1 (or the pseudogene TRBV3-2) to TRBJ2-7; 8 bases match TRBD2. Germline loops: CDR1 LGHDT, CDR2 YNNKEL (reference sequence). The CDR3 has 16 residues. J gave up 3 bases and V 4 bases, and 11 bases lay outside the gene matches. The CDR3 is CASSRRASTSVYEQYF. In DNA form, the CDR3 reads TGTGCCAGCAGCCGAAGGGCCTCGACTAGCGTCTACGAGCAGTACTTC.

V and J are TRBV7-8 and TRBJ1-1; no reliable D call. Germline CDR1 is SGHVS and CDR2 is FQNEAQ. This CDR3 contains 13 residues. V lost 1 base and J lost 5, with 8 bases in between. This chain's CDR3 is CASSLVWGTEAFF. DNA for the CDR3: TGTGCCAGCAGCTTAGTCTGGGGAACTGAAGCTTTCTTT.

J is TRBJ2-7 and V is TRBV4-2; D is possibly TRBD2 (6 bases). This CDR3 is built from 15 residues. V was clipped by 5 bases and J by 2 bases, with 16 bases between them. The V gene's germline CDR1 is LGHNA and CDR2 YNFKEQ. CDR3 region: CASSGGLGQTYEQYF. DNA for the CDR3: TGTGCCAGCAGCGGGGGGTTAGGACAAACCTACGAGCAGTACTTC.

V gene TRBV28 combines with J gene TRBJ2-2; 7 bases map to TRBD1. Per germline, CDR1 MDHEN and CDR2 SYDVKM. This CDR3 has 14 amino acids. Unmatched junction bases numbered 9, after V lost 8 bases and J lost 6 bases. CDR3 DNA: TGTGCCAGCCTACTCGACAGGGTATCCGGGGAGCTGTTTTTT. Residues: CASLLDRVSGELFF.

The genes are TRBV12-3 or TRBV12-4 and TRBJ2-1, with 7 bases fitting TRBD1. With V trimmed by 7 bases and J by 7 bases, 7 bases remained unmatched. There are 13 residues in the CDR3. The CDR3 loop reads CASTRDRSNEQFF. As DNA, the CDR3 is TGTGCCAGCACCAGGGACAGATCAAATGAGCAGTTCTTC.

This chain links TRBV3-1 (or the pseudogene TRBV3-2) with TRBJ2-3; possibly TRBD1 or TRBD2 for D (6 bases each). Trimming shortened V by 4 bases and J by 2 bases, and 16 bases separated the two germline ends. CDR3 length: 16 residues. Germline V gene lookup returns CDR1 LGHDT and CDR2 YNNKEL (reference sequence). The CDR3 DNA follows: TGTGCCAGCAGCCGTCAGTTCGGGGGCACCACAGATACGCAGTATTTT. Translation: CASSRQFGGTTDTQYF.

The rearrangement links TRBV30 to TRBJ2-7; 9 bases match TRBD2. Germline CDR1 is GTSNPN and CDR2 is SVGIG (reference sequence). The trim removed 0 bases at V and 13 bases at J, leaving 7 bases unmatched. The CDR3 length is 12 residues. DNA of the CDR3: TGTGCCTGGAGTGTACCTGCGGGAGGGCCCTACTTC. Translation gives CAWSVPAGGPYF.

The chain carries TRBV5-1 and TRBJ2-1; D is ambiguous. Trimming removed 0 bases from V and 6 bases from J, with 10 bases in between. CDR1 is SGHRS, CDR2 YFSETQ, per germline. This CDR3 region has 14 residues. The CDR3 loop reads CASSLGEGPNEQFF. CDR3 DNA sequence: TGCGCCAGCAGCTTGGGGGAAGGGCCCAATGAGCAGTTCTTC.

The chain links TRBV5-1 to TRBJ1-4, with D perhaps TRBD1 (6 bases). The CDR3 spans 15 residues. Germline lookup yields CDR1 SGHRS and CDR2 YFSETQ. Trimming cost V 5 bases and J 7 bases, with 18 bases left between them. The CDR3 protein is CASRLEGGRGEKLFF. CDR3 DNA: TGCGCCAGCAGGCTGGAAGGGGGGAGAGGTGAAAAACTGTTTTTT.

This rearrangement joins TRBV19 to TRBJ2-3; no clear D. CDR3 length equals 12 residues. Trimming cost V 9 bases and J 3 bases, with 10 bases left between them. The germline V gene encodes CDR1 LNHDA and CDR2 SQIVND (reference sequence). The CDR3 protein is CASNQRTDTQYF. In DNA, the CDR3 is TGTGCCAGCAATCAGAGGACAGATACGCAGTATTTT.

CDR3: CASSLAVSLYEQYF. CDR3 bases: TGTGCCAGCAGCTTAGCAGTAAGCCTCTACGAGCAGTACTTC. The rearrangement joins TRBV7-8 to TRBJ2-7; D gene ambiguous. This CDR3 is 14 amino acids long. The V gene's germline CDR1 is SGHVS and CDR2 FQNEAQ. V was pared by 0 bases and J by 3 bases, with 9 bases between.

The chain employs TRBV28 and TRBJ2-2; D possibly corresponds to TRBD2 (5 bases). This CDR3 is built from 16 residues. V was trimmed by 6 bases and J by 5 bases, leaving 19 bases between them. Germline V CDR1 and CDR2: MDHEN, SYDVKM. As DNA, the CDR3 is TGTGCCAGCAGCCCTTTAGGGAGTTTTGTGACCGGGGAGCTGTTTTTT. It translates to CASSPLGSFVTGELFF.

Remarks on this clone: A much larger clone differs by one base, so this may be a read error. The CDR3 does not close with the conserved phenylalanine or tryptophan, likely indicating a read error. The chain carries TRBV5-1 and TRBJ2-7, with a tentative D call TRBD2 (6 bases). Germline CDR1 reads SGHRS; CDR2 reads YFSETQ. The CDR3 loop spans 15 amino acids. Deletions cut 1 base from V and 0 bases from J, with 11 bases between. The CDR3 bases are TGCGCCAGCAGCTTGTTAGCGGTAAGCTCCTACGAGCAGTACTCC. Translation: CASSLLAVSSYEQYS.

The chain is built from TRBV6-5 and TRBJ1-5; D not resolved. This CDR3 spans 15 amino acids. The V end lost 5 bases, the J end lost 5 bases, and 16 bases lay between the germline ends. The germline gives CDR1 MNHEY, CDR2 SVGAGI. The CDR3 loop reads CASSRHFKGDQPQHF. The CDR3, as DNA: TGTGCCAGCAGTAGACATTTTAAGGGAGATCAGCCCCAGCATTTT.